Following are 32 T cell receptor beta chains from one sample sequenced in a study of blood T cell repertoires in COVID-19. Data came from immunoSEQ multiplex PCR; TCRdb stores just in-frame clones and leaves some out. The sample has about 100,000 clones, around 90% seen once. Material: peripheral blood. Source of these receptors: an older woman with acute or convalescent COVID-19.

This chain joins TRBV7-9 and TRBJ1-4; the D gene is possibly TRBD1 (5 bases). V was pared by 2 bases and J by 6 bases, with 16 bases between. This CDR3 contains 16 residues. Germline V gene lookup returns CDR1 SEHNR and CDR2 FQNEAQ (reference sequence). The CDR3 bases are TGTGCCAGCAGCTTATATAGTCTGGGGGGATATGAAAAACTGTTTTTT. Protein product: CASSLYSLGGYEKLFF. The full variable domain, in which reference TRBV7-9 and TRBJ1-4 provide the parts outside the CDR3, is DTGVSQNPRHKITKRGQNVTFRCDPISEHNRLYWYRQTLGQGPEFLTYFQNEAQLEKSRLLSDRFSAERPKGSFSTLEIQRTEQGDSAMYLCASSLYSLGGYEKLFFGSGTQLSVL.

This clone was picked up a small number of times. CDR3 residues: CASSQKGGGGELFF. The CDR3 DNA sequence: TGTGCCAGCAGCCAAAAAGGGGGCGGCGGGGAGCTGTTTTTT. The V call is TRBV3-1 (or the pseudogene TRBV3-2), the J call TRBJ2-2; 7 bases are shared with TRBD1. Unmatched junction bases numbered 4, after V lost 2 bases and J lost 7 bases. Germline CDR1 and CDR2: LGHDT and YNNKEL (reference sequence). This CDR3 is 14 amino acids long.

The rearrangement joins TRBV10-3 to TRBJ1-2; TRBD1 matches 9 bases. The CDR3 sequence is 11 residues long. Germline CDR1 is ENHRY and CDR2 is SYGVKD. V trimming: 10 bases; J trimming: 6 bases; junction bases outside the gene matches: 3. DNA of the CDR3: TGTGCCACGACAGGGGGGAATGGCTACACCTTC. Translation: CATTGGNGYTF.

The chain employs TRBV11-1 and TRBJ2-7; D is possibly TRBD1 (6 bases). CDR1 and CDR2 from the germline V gene are SGHAT and FQDESV (reference sequence). The CDR3 loop spans 15 amino acids. V was pared by 1 base and J by 3 bases, with 13 bases between. The CDR3 coding sequence is TGTGCCAGCAGCTTAGGGGCAGGGGCCATCTACGAGCAGTACGTC. Its protein is CASSLGAGAIYEQYV.

This rearrangement joins TRBV18 to TRBJ2-7; 8 bases fit TRBD1. The CDR3 covers 14 residues. Germline CDR1 reads KGHSH; CDR2 reads LQKENI. J gave up 2 bases and V 2 bases, and 2 bases lay outside the gene matches. The CDR3 protein is CASSPGTGTYEQYF. The CDR3 coding sequence is TGTGCCAGCTCACCAGGGACAGGAACCTACGAGCAGTACTTC.

The V call is TRBV29-1, the J call TRBJ2-3; 10 bases line up with TRBD2. The CDR3 totals 14 residues. Losses at the gene ends were 4 bases for V and 3 bases for J; bases not matched to a gene: 4. Germline V gene lookup returns CDR1 SQVTM and CDR2 ANQGSEA. CDR3 DNA: TGCAGCGTTGGTATTAGCGGGAGGACAGATACGCAGTATTTT. Translation gives CSVGISGRTDTQYF.

The chain is built from TRBV3-1 (or the pseudogene TRBV3-2) and TRBJ2-4, with a possible D match to TRBD2 (6 bases). The germline V gene encodes CDR1 LGHDT and CDR2 YNNKEL (reference sequence). The CDR3 runs 14 residues. V dropped 3 bases and J dropped 0 bases, with 6 bases sitting between them. The CDR3 here is CASSQRGAKNIQYF. CDR3 nucleotides: TGTGCCAGCAGCCAGCGGGGAGCCAAAAACATTCAGTACTTC.

This chain connects TRBV4-1 to TRBJ1-4; D gene ambiguous. Looked up from germline, CDR1 is MGHRA and CDR2 is YSYEKL. The CDR3 totals 13 residues. V was cut by 5 bases and J by 5 bases, with 9 bases left in between. This chain's CDR3 is CASSARLNEKLFF. In DNA, the CDR3 is TGCGCCAGCAGCGCCAGGTTAAATGAAAAACTGTTTTTT.

This chain links TRBV24-1 with TRBJ2-1; a possible D gene is TRBD2 (7 bases). The CDR3 is 18 residues long. V was cut by 4 bases and J by 0 bases, with 18 bases left in between. From germline, CDR1 is KGHDR and CDR2 SFDVKD. CDR3 amino acids: CATSEGRRGASSYNEQFF. The CDR3, as DNA: TGTGCCACCAGTGAAGGGAGACGGGGGGCCTCCTCCTACAATGAGCAGTTCTTC.

The V call is TRBV5-1, the J call TRBJ1-1; a possible D gene is TRBD1 (6 bases). CDR3 length equals 13 residues. V was cut by 4 bases and J by 8 bases, with 15 bases left in between. CDR1 is SGHRS, CDR2 YFSETQ, per germline. CDR3 in amino acids: CASSPGQTSEAFF. The CDR3 DNA reads as TGCGCCAGCAGCCCCGGACAGACAAGCGAAGCTTTCTTT. The variable domain in full, with the rest retrieved from reference TRBV5-1 and TRBJ1-1, is KAGVTQTPRYLIKTRGQQVTLSCSPISGHRSVSWYQQTPGQGLQFLFEYFSETQRNKGNFPGRFSGRQFSNSRSEMNVSTLELGDSALYLCASSPGQTSEAFFGQGTRLTVV.

The chain has TRBV6-5 and TRBJ2-7; maybe TRBD2 (5 bases). The CDR3 runs to 14 residues. V lost 4 bases to trimming and J lost 5 bases, with 15 bases between them. Germline assignment: CDR1 MNHEY and CDR2 SVGAGI. CDR3 amino acids: CASSSRRVSHEQYV. In nucleotides, the CDR3 is TGTGCCAGCAGTTCCCGGCGGGTTAGCCACGAGCAGTACGTC.

V is TRBV5-1 and J is TRBJ2-3; 8 bases line up with TRBD2. The CDR3 covers 17 residues. Germline assignment: CDR1 SGHRS and CDR2 YFSETQ. V dropped 1 base and J dropped 0; count of bases not matched to a gene: 7. The CDR3 DNA reads as TGCGCCAGCAGCTTGACCCAACTAGCGGCTAGCACAGATACGCAGTATTTT. Amino acid sequence: CASSLTQLAASTDTQYF.

The chain joins TRBV20-1 to TRBJ1-1; no clear D gene. The V gene lost 3 bases and the J gene lost 8 bases, with 10 bases spanning the gap. Germline V lookup: CDR1 DFQATT, CDR2 SNEGSKA (reference sequence). This CDR3 has 11 amino acids. CDR3 in amino acids: CSARVAGEAFF. The CDR3, as DNA: TGCAGTGCTAGGGTCGCGGGGGAAGCTTTCTTT.

This clone was counted between two and nine times. V and J are TRBV2 and TRBJ2-5, with D unclear. The germline V gene encodes CDR1 SNHLY and CDR2 FYNNEI. The CDR3 is 12 amino acids. The V and J ends lost 7 bases and 2 bases respectively, with 8 bases between them. The DNA of the CDR3 is TGTGCCAGCATGGCCAGTCAAGAGACCCAGTACTTC. Amino acid sequence: CASMASQETQYF.

V is TRBV7-2 and J is TRBJ2-3, with D perhaps TRBD2 (5 bases). The V gene lost 1 base and the J gene lost 5 bases, with 19 bases spanning the gap. Germline V lookup: CDR1 SGHTA, CDR2 FQGNSA. The CDR3 is made up of 17 amino acids. The CDR3 protein is CASSLVVAGGGGDTQYF. In DNA form, the CDR3 reads TGTGCCAGCAGCTTAGTTGTGGCGGGCGGAGGAGGAGATACGCAGTATTTT.

The V and J genes are TRBV3-1 (or the pseudogene TRBV3-2) and TRBJ1-5; D call uncertain. The CDR3 is 13 amino acids. V lost 3 bases to trimming and J lost 9 bases, with 12 bases between them. The germline gives CDR1 LGHDT, CDR2 YNNKEL (reference sequence). In DNA form, the CDR3 reads TGTGCCAGCAGCCAGATTCAGACGGGGCCCCAGCATTTT. Its protein product is CASSQIQTGPQHF.

This clone was detected once. This rearrangement joins TRBV7-3 to TRBJ2-7, with 10 bases identical to TRBD2. This CDR3 contains 14 residues. In germline, CDR1 is SGHTA, CDR2 FQGTGA. Trimming removed 9 bases from V and 0 bases from J; junction bases left unmatched: 5. The CDR3 sequence: CARAGGRCSYEQYV. DNA of the CDR3: TGTGCCAGAGCGGGAGGGCGATGCTCCTACGAGCAGTACGTC.

The chain combines TRBV2 with TRBJ2-1; 10 bases agree with TRBD2. The CDR3 has 13 residues. Germline V gene sequence: CDR1 SNHLY, CDR2 FYNNEI. With V trimmed by 4 bases and J by 10 bases, 4 bases remained unmatched. In DNA form, the CDR3 reads TGTGCCAGCAGTGTTTTAGCGGGAGGAGAGCAGTTCTTC. Amino acid sequence: CASSVLAGGEQFF.

This clone is a singleton in its sample. This chain connects TRBV18 to TRBJ1-5; 8 bases are a match to TRBD1. J was trimmed by 2 bases and V by 6 bases; bases with no gene match: 3. This CDR3 contains 14 residues. The germline CDR1 and CDR2 sequences are KGHSH and LQKENI. The CDR3 DNA is TGTGCCAGCTCGCAGGGGGCGCGCAATCAGCCCCAGCATTTT. Its protein is CASSQGARNQPQHF.

This chain joins TRBV7-9 and TRBJ2-1, with unresolved D. The germline gives CDR1 SEHNR, CDR2 FQNEAQ (reference sequence). The ends were cut back, 3 bases at V and 5 bases at J, with 2 bases in the middle. The CDR3 has 11 amino acids. Here the CDR3 reads CASSFNNEQFF. The CDR3 DNA sequence: TGTGCCAGCAGCTTTAACAATGAGCAGTTCTTC.

The chain uses TRBV4-1 and TRBJ2-3; 9 nucleotides line up with TRBD2. Trimming removed 5 bases from V and 5 bases from J; junction bases left unmatched: 11. The CDR3 has 16 amino acids. Germline CDR1 reads MGHRA; CDR2 reads YSYEKL. The CDR3 DNA reads TGCGCCAGCAGCTCTTTAGCGGGAGAAGATGGAGATACGCAGTATTTT. Protein: CASSSLAGEDGDTQYF.

The chain employs TRBV27 and TRBJ2-2; D is perhaps TRBD2 (6 bases). CDR1 MNHEY and CDR2 SMNVEV come from the germline V gene (reference sequence). CDR3 length equals 17 residues. V lost 5 bases, J lost 4 bases, and 20 bases lay in between. CDR3 region: CASSVATIGRVTGELFF. For the CDR3, the DNA is TGTGCCAGCAGTGTAGCCACTATCGGGAGAGTCACCGGGGAGCTGTTTTTT.

The rearrangement links TRBV24-1 to TRBJ1-5, with 7 bases aligning to TRBD1. The CDR3 is made up of 13 amino acids. Germline trimming cut 9 bases from V and 2 bases from J; bases unmatched to any gene: 3. Germline V lookup: CDR1 KGHDR, CDR2 SFDVKD. CDR3 loop: CATSTGGNQPQHF. The CDR3 DNA sequence: TGTGCCACCTCCACAGGGGGCAATCAGCCCCAGCATTTT.

V and J are TRBV24-1 and TRBJ2-3; tentatively, D is TRBD2 (6 bases). Germline lookup yields CDR1 KGHDR and CDR2 SFDVKD. The CDR3 sequence is 16 residues long. The V end was cut by 5 bases, the J end by 2 bases, with 16 bases between. The CDR3 sequence: CATSAAGTSYTDTQYF. The DNA for the CDR3 is TGTGCCACCAGTGCGGCCGGGACTTCCTACACAGATACGCAGTATTTT.

The chain is built from TRBV6-5 and TRBJ2-1; 8 bases are shared with TRBD2. The ends lost 8 bases at V and 6 bases at J; junction bases unmatched: 9. This CDR3 contains 14 residues. Germline V gene sequence: CDR1 MNHEY, CDR2 SVGAGI. The CDR3, as DNA: TGTGCCAGCCTCACCCGGGAGGGGGGCAATGAGCAGTTCTTC. Its translation: CASLTREGGNEQFF.

The genes are TRBV18 and TRBJ2-1, with 8 bases aligning to TRBD1. Germline loops: CDR1 KGHSH, CDR2 LQKENI. This CDR3 contains 16 residues. V lost 4 bases, J lost 9 bases, and 14 bases stayed unmatched. CDR3 sequence (DNA): TGTGCCAGCTCACGGGATGAGAGGCCAGGGGGCATTGAGCAGTTCTTC. Translation: CASSRDERPGGIEQFF.

This chain uses TRBV5-6 with TRBJ2-7; 11 bases fit TRBD1. The CDR3 is 17 amino acids. Germline V gene lookup returns CDR1 SGHDT and CDR2 YYEEEE. Trimming removed 4 bases from V and 0 bases from J; junction bases left unmatched: 9. The CDR3 loop reads CASSGWTGGASSYEQYV. CDR3 DNA sequence: TGTGCCAGCAGCGGATGGACAGGGGGCGCAAGCTCCTACGAGCAGTACGTC.

The chain carries TRBV20-1 and TRBJ2-4, with 9 bases lining up with TRBD1. The CDR3 length is 15 residues. From germline, CDR1 is DFQATT and CDR2 SNEGSKA (reference sequence). Trimming removed 3 bases from V and 7 bases from J; junction bases left unmatched: 10. CDR3 bases: TGCAGTGCTAGTCCGAGGGACAGGGTCGGGAACATTCAGTACTTC. This translates into CSASPRDRVGNIQYF.

This clone was found a few times. The chain couples TRBV5-1 to TRBJ1-1; TRBD1 matches 8 bases. The trim removed 0 bases at V and 5 bases at J, leaving 15 bases unmatched. Germline V gene data show CDR1 as SGHRS and CDR2 as YFSETQ. The CDR3 loop spans 18 amino acids. In nucleotides, the CDR3 is TGCGCCAGCAGCTTGGGGGCAGGGGGCCTCTCGTTGATGACTGAAGCTTTCTTT. Residues: CASSLGAGGLSLMTEAFF.

CDR3 DNA sequence: TGTGCCAGCAGTTTCCAGGTGAACACTGAAGCTTTCTTT. Translation gives CASSFQVNTEAFF. This chain links TRBV12-3 or TRBV12-4 with TRBJ1-1; D not certain. CDR3 length: 13 residues. V dropped 3 bases and J dropped 0 bases, with 5 bases sitting between them.

The rearrangement links TRBV6-1 to TRBJ2-7, with D possibly being TRBD1 (6 bases). The length of the CDR3 is 15 residues. V lost 1 base to trimming and J lost 2 bases, with 12 bases between them. Germline V gene sequence: CDR1 MNHNS, CDR2 SASEGT. In DNA form, the CDR3 reads TGTGCCAGCAGTGAAGGGACCGGGACACCCTACGAGCAGTACGTC. This gives the protein CASSEGTGTPYEQYV.

The chain is built from TRBV7-6 and TRBJ1-2; 9 nucleotides align to TRBD1. V was pared by 4 bases and J by 6 bases, with 12 bases of the junction left unmatched. The germline CDR1 and CDR2 sequences are SGHVS and FNYEAQ. This CDR3 contains 16 residues. This CDR3 is CASSSSRTGVGNGYTF. CDR3 nucleotides: TGTGCCAGCAGCTCTTCTCGGACAGGGGTCGGGAATGGCTACACCTTC.